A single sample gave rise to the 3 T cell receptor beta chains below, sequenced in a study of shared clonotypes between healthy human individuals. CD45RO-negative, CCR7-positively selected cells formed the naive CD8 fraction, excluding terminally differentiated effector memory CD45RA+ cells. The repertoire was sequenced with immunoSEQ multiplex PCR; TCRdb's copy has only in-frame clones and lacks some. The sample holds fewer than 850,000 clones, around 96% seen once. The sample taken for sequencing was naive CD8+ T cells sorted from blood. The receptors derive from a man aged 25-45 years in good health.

As DNA, the CDR3 is TGTGCCAGCAGTTTAGTGCCGGGGTCAAACTACGAGCAGTACTTC. It specifies CASSLVPGSNYEQYF. The V gene is TRBV27, the J gene TRBJ2-7, with a possible D match to TRBD2 (5 bases). Germline CDR1 reads MNHEY; CDR2 reads SMNVEV (reference sequence). V gave up 2 bases and J gave up 3 bases, with 14 bases separating them. The CDR3 loop spans 15 amino acids.

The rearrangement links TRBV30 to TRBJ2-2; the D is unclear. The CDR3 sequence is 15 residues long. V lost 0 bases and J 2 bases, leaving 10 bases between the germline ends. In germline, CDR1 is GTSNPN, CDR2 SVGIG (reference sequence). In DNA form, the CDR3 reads TGTGCCTGGAGTGTCTTGGGATCTAACACCGGGGAGCTGTTTTTT. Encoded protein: CAWSVLGSNTGELFF.

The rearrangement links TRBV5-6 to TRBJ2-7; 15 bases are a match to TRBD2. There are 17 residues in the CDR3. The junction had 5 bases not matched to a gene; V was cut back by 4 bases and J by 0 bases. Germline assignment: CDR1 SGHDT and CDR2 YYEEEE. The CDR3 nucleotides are TGTGCCAGCAGCAAAGGACTAGCGGGAGGGAGCTCCTACGAGCAGTACTTC. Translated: CASSKGLAGGSSYEQYF. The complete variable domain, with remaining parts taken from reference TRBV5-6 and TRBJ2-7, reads DAGVTQSPTHLIKTRGQQVTLRCSPKSGHDTVSWYQQALGQGPQFIFQYYEEEERQRGNFPDRFSGHQFPNYSSELNVNALLLGDSALYLCASSKGLAGGSSYEQYFGPGTRLTVT.